Following are 23 T cell receptor beta chains from one sample sequenced in a study of beta chain features in type 1 diabetes (dated by TCRdb to 2016 to 2019). Overall study outcomes, separate from this receptor: A moderate but significant shortening of TCRB CDR3 length was observed in type 1 diabetes patients in all four CD4+ subsets.

Antigens of these TCRs are unknown. The library was generated by the immunoSEQ multiplex PCR assay. All of the isolated RNA was reverse transcribed with the High Capacity cDNA Reverse Transcription Kit, so expressed TCRB transcripts were sequenced. TCRdb limited this immuneACCESS table to in-frame rearrangements with V and J called. A share of clones is missing; checked studies link under half to unresolved V genes, and the rest is unexplained. In this sample the table shows about 150,000 clones, about 9% of which occur a single time. The leading ten clones occupy 0.7% of the sample. The specimen was central memory CD4+ T cells from blood. The receptors derive from a young woman with type 1 diabetes.

The chain joins TRBV18 to TRBJ1-3; maybe TRBD1 (5 bases). The CDR3 runs 14 residues. Germline-derived CDR1 and CDR2 are KGHSH and LQKENI. The V and J ends lost 6 bases and 2 bases respectively, with 11 bases between them. CDR3 region: CASSPPGTGNTIYF. The CDR3 DNA reads TGTGCCAGCTCGCCTCCAGGGACTGGAAACACCATATATTTT.

The chain couples TRBV9 to TRBJ2-5; maybe TRBD1 (8 bases). The J call is doubtful: the DNA matches TRBJ2-7 better. Germline assignment: CDR1 SGDLS and CDR2 YYNGEE. CDR3 length: 16 residues. The CDR3 sequence is CASSAHRGGVPYEQYF. The CDR3 DNA follows: TGTGCCAGCAGCGCTCACAGGGGGGGTGTCCCCTACGAGCAGTACTTC.

The sample holds a few counts of this clone. The V gene is TRBV6-1, the J gene TRBJ1-4, with D tentatively TRBD1 (6 bases). CDR1 and CDR2 from the germline V gene are MNHNS and SASEGT. This CDR3 contains 13 residues. V was shortened by 3 bases and J by 9 bases, with 11 bases between the two germline ends. The CDR3 spells CASSDRGVKKLFF. The DNA for the CDR3 is TGTGCCAGCAGTGACAGGGGCGTGAAAAAACTGTTTTTT.

This clone was seen ten or more times. The gene calls are TRBV7-2 and TRBJ1-5; 9 bases are a match to TRBD1. The CDR3 is 16 amino acids. Germline V gives CDR1 SGHTA, CDR2 FQGNSA. The trim removed 2 bases at V and 5 bases at J, leaving 7 bases unmatched. The DNA for the CDR3 is TGTGCCAGCAGCTTAAGTATCCGGGACAGGGATCAGCCCCAGCATTTT. Its translation: CASSLSIRDRDQPQHF.

This clone was found a few times. This sequence joins TRBV7-8 and TRBJ2-2; D uncertain. From germline, CDR1 is SGHVS and CDR2 FQNEAQ. This CDR3 has 14 amino acids. V lost 1 base and J lost 4, with 7 bases in between. In DNA, the CDR3 is TGTGCCAGCAGCTTAGGCAAGCTCACCGGGGAGCTGTTTTTT. Its translation is CASSLGKLTGELFF.

There are a few counts of this clone. This rearrangement joins TRBV7-3 to TRBJ1-1; D is possibly TRBD1 (5 bases). CDR1 and CDR2 (germline): SGHTA, FQGTGA. Trimming stripped 3 bases from V and 0 bases from J, with 8 bases between. The CDR3 contains 14 residues. The CDR3 DNA reads TGTGCCAGCAGCTTGGAGGGGATGAACACTGAAGCTTTCTTT. Residues: CASSLEGMNTEAFF. The full variable domain, with the rest looked up from reference TRBV7-3 and TRBJ1-1, is GAGVSQTPSNKVTEKGKYVELRCDPISGHTALYWYRQSLGQGPEFLIYFQGTGAADDSGLPNDRFFAVRPEGSVSTLKIQRTERGDSAVYLCASSLEGMNTEAFFGQGTRLTVV.

The chain employs TRBV9 and TRBJ2-1; 12 bases are a match to TRBD2. V trimming: 0 bases; J trimming: 7 bases; junction bases outside the gene matches: 14. The V gene's germline CDR1 is SGDLS and CDR2 YYNGEE. The CDR3 consists of 19 residues. CDR3 residues: CASSVATEASGRAFNEQFF. In DNA form, the CDR3 reads TGTGCCAGCAGCGTAGCTACGGAAGCTAGCGGGAGGGCCTTTAATGAGCAGTTCTTC.

This clone was detected a few times. The chain employs TRBV9 and TRBJ2-5, with 16 bases identical to TRBD2. Germline-derived CDR1 and CDR2 are SGDLS and YYNGEE. This CDR3 spans 18 amino acids. Trimming at V came to 2 bases and at J to 0 bases, leaving 4 bases not matched to a gene. The CDR3 protein is CASSVGTSGRAYQETQYF. The CDR3 coding sequence is TGTGCCAGCAGCGTCGGGACTAGCGGGAGGGCCTACCAAGAGACCCAGTACTTC.

This clone was counted only a few times. The chain uses TRBV28 and TRBJ2-1, with 7 bases that match TRBD1. CDR3 length: 14 residues. Germline trimming cut 3 bases from V and 4 bases from J; bases unmatched to any gene: 3. The germline CDR1 and CDR2 sequences are MDHEN and SYDVKM. The CDR3 DNA reads as TGTGCCAGCAGTTTGACAGGGATGTACAATGAGCAGTTCTTC. Translating gives CASSLTGMYNEQFF.

The J gene is TRBJ2-7, the V gene TRBV11-2; D uncertain. The CDR3 extends over 15 amino acids. V was clipped by 2 bases and J by 2 bases, with 13 bases between them. The germline V gene has CDR1 SGHAT and CDR2 FQNNGV. The chain's CDR3 is CASSLSNSFTYEQYF. CDR3 nucleotides: TGTGCCAGCAGCTTAAGTAACAGTTTTACCTACGAGCAGTACTTC.

The V gene is TRBV6-1, the J gene TRBJ2-3; 7 nucleotides align to TRBD2. Germline CDR1 MNHNS, CDR2 SASEGT. The CDR3 is made up of 15 amino acids. J was trimmed by 0 bases and V by 5 bases; bases with no gene match: 5. The CDR3 here is CASSRDYRSTDTQYF. The CDR3 region has the DNA TGTGCCAGCAGTCGGGACTACCGCAGCACAGATACGCAGTATTTT.

The V and J genes are TRBV7-2 and TRBJ2-3, with D perhaps matching TRBD1 (5 bases). The V gene's germline CDR1 is SGHTA and CDR2 FQGNSA. The CDR3 sequence is 14 residues long. Trimming stripped 5 bases from V and 4 bases from J, with 13 bases between. The CDR3 reads CASSLDQGADTQYF. CDR3 DNA sequence: TGTGCCAGCAGCCTCGACCAGGGTGCAGATACGCAGTATTTT. The full variable domain, its missing parts supplied by reference TRBV7-2 and TRBJ2-3, is GAGVSQSPSNKVTEKGKDVELRCDPISGHTALYWYRQSLGQGLEFLIYFQGNSAPDKSGLPSDRFSAERTGGSVSTLTIQRTQQEDSAVYLCASSLDQGADTQYFGPGTRLTVL.

The chain links TRBV19 to TRBJ2-7, with TRBD1 matching over 8 bases. This CDR3 has 14 residues. The germline V gene has CDR1 LNHDA and CDR2 SQIVND (reference sequence). The V segment lost 1 base and the J segment 6 bases; nucleotides outside the gene matches: 5. In DNA, the CDR3 is TGTGCCAGTAGTATAGCGACAGGGGCCGGCGAGCAGTACTTC. Translating it yields CASSIATGAGEQYF.

In this sample, this clone turned up a few times. The rearrangement links TRBV6-1 to TRBJ1-2; D might be TRBD1 (6 bases). Per the germline V gene, CDR1 is MNHNS and CDR2 is SASEGT. Trimming cost V 11 bases and J 4 bases, with 20 bases left between them. The CDR3 runs 14 residues. CDR3 DNA sequence: TGTGCCCTCAGTAACAGGGCGAGGGCCTATGGCTACACCTTC. Amino acid sequence: CALSNRARAYGYTF.

The chain employs TRBV11-2 and TRBJ2-3; D remains ambiguous. Trimming pared 5 bases from V and 4 bases from J, leaving 19 bases between. This CDR3 contains 16 residues. Per germline, CDR1 SGHAT and CDR2 FQNNGV. This CDR3 reads CASSPVFRIGADTQYF. For the CDR3, the DNA is TGTGCCAGCAGCCCCGTGTTTCGGATAGGAGCAGATACGCAGTATTTT.

The chain links TRBV9 to TRBJ2-5, with 7 nucleotides matching TRBD1. After removal of 3 bases from V and 5 bases from J, the junction contained 7 bases not matched to a gene. Germline loops: CDR1 SGDLS, CDR2 YYNGEE. This CDR3 comprises 14 residues. The CDR3 protein is CASSARQGRETQYF. In DNA form, the CDR3 reads TGTGCCAGCAGCGCCCGACAGGGTAGGGAGACCCAGTACTTC.

J is TRBJ2-2 and V is TRBV5-4; D is unclear. Between the trimmed V and J ends, which lost 0 bases and 5 bases, there was a span of 14 bases. Germline V lookup: CDR1 SGHNT, CDR2 YYREEE (reference sequence). The CDR3 length is 16 residues. The chain's CDR3 is CASSLGPRLATGELFF. CDR3 bases: TGTGCCAGCAGCTTGGGGCCTCGACTGGCTACCGGGGAGCTGTTTTTT.

The chain employs TRBV4-1 and TRBJ1-5; D gene unclear. The CDR3 has 15 residues. The V end lost 0 bases, the J end lost 0 bases, and 6 bases lay between the germline ends. Germline V gene sequence: CDR1 MGHRA, CDR2 YSYEKL. Written as DNA, the CDR3 is TGCGCCAGCAGCCAAGATCCTTTTAGCAATCAGCCCCAGCATTTT. Protein sequence: CASSQDPFSNQPQHF.

The chain is built from TRBV10-3 and TRBJ2-2, with 8 bases identical to TRBD2. The CDR3 extends over 15 amino acids. Germline CDR1 ENHRY, CDR2 SYGVKD. Trimming took 11 bases from V and 2 from J; bases not matched to a gene: 10. CDR3 residues: CASRPGLENTGELFF. In DNA, the CDR3 is TGTGCCTCGCGGCCGGGACTAGAAAACACCGGGGAGCTGTTTTTT.

This clone was found a few times. The chain links TRBV18 to TRBJ1-1, with a weak D call TRBD1 (5 bases). Looked up from germline, CDR1 is KGHSH and CDR2 is LQKENI. Trimming stripped 3 bases from V and 9 bases from J, with 14 bases between. The CDR3 covers 13 residues. This CDR3 reads CASSPNRGVQAFF. Written as DNA, the CDR3 is TGTGCCAGCTCACCCAACCGGGGGGTGCAAGCTTTCTTT. The whole variable domain, remainder taken from reference TRBV18 and TRBJ1-1, is NAGVMQNPRHLVRRRGQEARLRCSPMKGHSHVYWYRQLPEEGLKFMVYLQKENIIDESGMPKERFSAEFPKEGPSILRIQQVVRGDSAAYFCASSPNRGVQAFFGQGTRLTVV.

The chain links TRBV19 to TRBJ2-6, with 8 positions matching TRBD1. V shed 4 bases and J 1 base; nucleotides not matched to a gene: 3. The germline gives CDR1 LNHDA, CDR2 SQIVND (reference sequence). CDR3 length: 16 residues. DNA of the CDR3: TGTGCCAGTAGTACGACAGGGGCATCTGGGGCCAACGTCCTGACTTTC. It encodes CASSTTGASGANVLTF.

The sample holds a few counts of this clone. This sequence joins TRBV28 and TRBJ2-7, with D uncertain. V was clipped by 5 bases and J by 3 bases, with 8 bases between them. The CDR3 spans 12 residues. Looked up from germline, CDR1 is MDHEN and CDR2 is SYDVKM. This CDR3 is CASSNILYEQYF. DNA of the CDR3: TGTGCCAGCAGTAACATCCTCTACGAGCAGTACTTC.

The chain recombines TRBV28 with TRBJ1-5; D ambiguous. Trimming removed 11 bases from V and 6 bases from J, with 17 bases in between. Germline CDR1 reads MDHEN; CDR2 reads SYDVKM. The CDR3 runs to 13 residues. In DNA form, the CDR3 reads TGTGCCTGCTTAGGTGTCTGGAGTCAGCCCCAGCATTTT. This encodes CACLGVWSQPQHF.